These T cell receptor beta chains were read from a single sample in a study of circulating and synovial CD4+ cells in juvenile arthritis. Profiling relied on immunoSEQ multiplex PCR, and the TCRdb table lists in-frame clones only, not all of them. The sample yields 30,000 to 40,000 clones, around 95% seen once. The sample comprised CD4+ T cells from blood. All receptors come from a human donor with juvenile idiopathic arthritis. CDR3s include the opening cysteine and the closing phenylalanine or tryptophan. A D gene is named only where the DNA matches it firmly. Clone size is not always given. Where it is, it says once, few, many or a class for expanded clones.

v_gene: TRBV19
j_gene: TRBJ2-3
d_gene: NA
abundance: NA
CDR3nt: TGTGCCAGTAGTAGCAGGCAAACCGCAGATACGCAGTATTTT
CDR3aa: CASSSRQTADTQYF

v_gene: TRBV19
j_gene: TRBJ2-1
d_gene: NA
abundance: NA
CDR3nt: TGTGCCAGTAGTATGCAGGGGCGGTGGGATAAGACCTACAATGAGCAGTTCTTC
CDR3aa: CASSMQGRWDKTYNEQFF

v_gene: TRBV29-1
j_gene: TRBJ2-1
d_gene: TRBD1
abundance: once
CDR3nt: TGCAGCGTTGTCTCGGACAGGGGGCGTCATGAGCAGTTCTTC
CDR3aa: CSVVSDRGRHEQFF

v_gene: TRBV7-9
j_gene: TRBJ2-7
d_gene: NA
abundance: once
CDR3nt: TGTGCCAGCAGCTTAGCCGGGGGAGGCGACGAGCAGTACTTC
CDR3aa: CASSLAGGGDEQYF

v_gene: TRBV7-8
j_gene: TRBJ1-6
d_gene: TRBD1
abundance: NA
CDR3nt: TGTGCCAGCAGCCTACGGGACAGGGTGGTGAGTTCACCCCTCCACTTT
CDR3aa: CASSLRDRVVSSPLHF

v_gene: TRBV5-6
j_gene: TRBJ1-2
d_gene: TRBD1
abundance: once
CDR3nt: TGTGCCAGCAGCTCCGGACAGGGGGCATTTGGAGGCTACACCTTC
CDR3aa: CASSSGQGAFGGYTF

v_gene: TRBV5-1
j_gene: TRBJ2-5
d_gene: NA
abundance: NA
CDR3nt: TGCGCCAGCAGCAGGCTCTCAGGGTACCAAGAGACCCAGTACTTC
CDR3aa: CASSRLSGYQETQYF

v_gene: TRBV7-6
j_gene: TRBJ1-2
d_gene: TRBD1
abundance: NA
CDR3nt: TGTGCCAGCAGCTGGGACAGGGGTTACGGCTACACCTTC
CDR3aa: CASSWDRGYGYTF

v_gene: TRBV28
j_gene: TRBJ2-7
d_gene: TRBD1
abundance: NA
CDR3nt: TGTGCCAGCAGTTCCCCGGGACAGGGTCCTAAGGAGCAGTACTTC
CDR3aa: CASSSPGQGPKEQYF

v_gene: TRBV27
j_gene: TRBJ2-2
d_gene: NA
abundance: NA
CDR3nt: TGTGCCAGCAGTTTCCAGATACGGGGAGCTCTCACCGGGGAGCTGTTTTTT
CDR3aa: CASSFQIRGALTGELFF

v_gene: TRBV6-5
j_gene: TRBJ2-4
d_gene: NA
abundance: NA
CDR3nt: TGTGCCAGCAGTTACAGCGAGGTGGTCAAAAACATTCAGTACTTC
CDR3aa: CASSYSEVVKNIQYF

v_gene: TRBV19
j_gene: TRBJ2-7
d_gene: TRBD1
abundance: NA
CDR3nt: TGTGCCAGTAGTATGTCAGACAGGGGAGGTTACGAGCAGTACTTC
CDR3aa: CASSMSDRGGYEQYF

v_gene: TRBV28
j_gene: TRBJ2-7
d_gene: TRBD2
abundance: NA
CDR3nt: TGTGCCAGCAGTTTTCGGGGGGAAGATTACGAGCAGTACTTC
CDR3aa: CASSFRGEDYEQYF

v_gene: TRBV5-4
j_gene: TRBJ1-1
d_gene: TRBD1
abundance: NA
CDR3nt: TGTGCCAGCAGCTTGGCGGACAGGGGGACTGAAGCTTTCTTT
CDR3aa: CASSLADRGTEAFF

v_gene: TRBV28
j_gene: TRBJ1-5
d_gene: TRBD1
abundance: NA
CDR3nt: TGTGCCAGCAGTCCTAGACAGGGGGCCCTGGGCAATCAGCCCCAGCATTTT
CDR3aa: CASSPRQGALGNQPQHF

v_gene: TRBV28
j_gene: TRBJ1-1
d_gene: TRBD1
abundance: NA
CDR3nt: TGTGCCAGCAGTTTAGGCCCGGACAGGGCGAACACTGAAGCTTTCTTT
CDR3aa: CASSLGPDRANTEAFF

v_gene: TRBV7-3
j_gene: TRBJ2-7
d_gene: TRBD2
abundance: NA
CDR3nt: TGTGCCAGCAGCTTACTTGGCGGGGGGCCCTACGAGCAGTACTTC
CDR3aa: CASSLLGGGPYEQYF

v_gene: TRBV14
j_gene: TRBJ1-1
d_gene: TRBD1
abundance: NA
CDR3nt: TGTGCCAGCAGCCCCCAGGGACAGGGGAACACTGAAGCTTTCTTT
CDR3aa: CASSPQGQGNTEAFF

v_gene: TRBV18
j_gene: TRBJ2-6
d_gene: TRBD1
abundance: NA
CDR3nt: TGTGCCAGCTCACCACCCCAGGACAGGTTTCTCTCTGGGGCCAACGTCCTGACTTTC
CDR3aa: CASSPPQDRFLSGANVLTF

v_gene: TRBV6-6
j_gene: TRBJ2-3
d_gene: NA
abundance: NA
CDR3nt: TGTGCCAGCCAACACCAGGGTACGCAGTATTTT
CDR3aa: CASQHQGTQYF

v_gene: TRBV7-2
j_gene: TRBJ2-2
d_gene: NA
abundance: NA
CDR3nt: TGTGCCAGTCTTTCGAGGGGGAGAAACACCGGGGAGCTGTTTTTT
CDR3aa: CASLSRGRNTGELFF

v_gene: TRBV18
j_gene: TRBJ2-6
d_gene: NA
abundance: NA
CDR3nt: TGTGCCAGCTCACCACGCTTTGGGGACGGGGGCTCTGGGGCCAACGTCCTGACTTTC
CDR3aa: CASSPRFGDGGSGANVLTF

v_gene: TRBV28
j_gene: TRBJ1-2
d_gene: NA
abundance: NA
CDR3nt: TGTGCCAGCAGGCGCCGAAGCGGATATGGCTACACCTTC
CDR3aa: CASRRRSGYGYTF

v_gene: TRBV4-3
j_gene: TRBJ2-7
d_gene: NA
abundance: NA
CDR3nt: TGCGCCAGCAGCCAAGCCCCGTCCTACGAGCAGTACTTC
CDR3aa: CASSQAPSYEQYF

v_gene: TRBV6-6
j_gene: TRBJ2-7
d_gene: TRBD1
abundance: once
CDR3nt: TGTGCCAGCAGTGGGGGGACAGGGGTTGCGGGCGAGCAGTACTTC
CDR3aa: CASSGGTGVAGEQYF

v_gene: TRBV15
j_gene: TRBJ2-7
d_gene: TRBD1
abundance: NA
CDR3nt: TGTGCCACCAGCAGAGCTAGTTTAGGGACAGGGGCCTACGAGCAGTACTTC
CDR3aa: CATSRASLGTGAYEQYF

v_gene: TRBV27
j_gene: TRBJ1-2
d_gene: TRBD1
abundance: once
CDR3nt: TGTGCCAGCAGTTTTGCGAGCAGGGGGCATGGCTACACCTTC
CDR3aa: CASSFASRGHGYTF

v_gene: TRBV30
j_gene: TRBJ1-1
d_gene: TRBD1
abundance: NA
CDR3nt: TGTGCCTGGAAGGGGGCAGGGGCTGAAGCTTTCTTT
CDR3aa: CAWKGAGAEAFF

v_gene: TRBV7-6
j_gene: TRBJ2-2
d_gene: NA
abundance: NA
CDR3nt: TGTGCCAGCAGAGGAGCTACAGGTTGGAGCACCGGGGAGCTGTTTTTT
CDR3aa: CASRGATGWSTGELFF

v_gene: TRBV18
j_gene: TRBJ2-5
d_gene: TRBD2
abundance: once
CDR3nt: TGTGCCAGCTCACGCGGGACTAGCGGGCAAGAGACCCAGTACTTC
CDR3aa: CASSRGTSGQETQYF

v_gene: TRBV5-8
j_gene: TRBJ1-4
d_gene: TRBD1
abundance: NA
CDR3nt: TGTGCCAGCAGCCTCCCGGGACAGGGTGAAAAACTGTTTTTT
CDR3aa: CASSLPGQGEKLFF